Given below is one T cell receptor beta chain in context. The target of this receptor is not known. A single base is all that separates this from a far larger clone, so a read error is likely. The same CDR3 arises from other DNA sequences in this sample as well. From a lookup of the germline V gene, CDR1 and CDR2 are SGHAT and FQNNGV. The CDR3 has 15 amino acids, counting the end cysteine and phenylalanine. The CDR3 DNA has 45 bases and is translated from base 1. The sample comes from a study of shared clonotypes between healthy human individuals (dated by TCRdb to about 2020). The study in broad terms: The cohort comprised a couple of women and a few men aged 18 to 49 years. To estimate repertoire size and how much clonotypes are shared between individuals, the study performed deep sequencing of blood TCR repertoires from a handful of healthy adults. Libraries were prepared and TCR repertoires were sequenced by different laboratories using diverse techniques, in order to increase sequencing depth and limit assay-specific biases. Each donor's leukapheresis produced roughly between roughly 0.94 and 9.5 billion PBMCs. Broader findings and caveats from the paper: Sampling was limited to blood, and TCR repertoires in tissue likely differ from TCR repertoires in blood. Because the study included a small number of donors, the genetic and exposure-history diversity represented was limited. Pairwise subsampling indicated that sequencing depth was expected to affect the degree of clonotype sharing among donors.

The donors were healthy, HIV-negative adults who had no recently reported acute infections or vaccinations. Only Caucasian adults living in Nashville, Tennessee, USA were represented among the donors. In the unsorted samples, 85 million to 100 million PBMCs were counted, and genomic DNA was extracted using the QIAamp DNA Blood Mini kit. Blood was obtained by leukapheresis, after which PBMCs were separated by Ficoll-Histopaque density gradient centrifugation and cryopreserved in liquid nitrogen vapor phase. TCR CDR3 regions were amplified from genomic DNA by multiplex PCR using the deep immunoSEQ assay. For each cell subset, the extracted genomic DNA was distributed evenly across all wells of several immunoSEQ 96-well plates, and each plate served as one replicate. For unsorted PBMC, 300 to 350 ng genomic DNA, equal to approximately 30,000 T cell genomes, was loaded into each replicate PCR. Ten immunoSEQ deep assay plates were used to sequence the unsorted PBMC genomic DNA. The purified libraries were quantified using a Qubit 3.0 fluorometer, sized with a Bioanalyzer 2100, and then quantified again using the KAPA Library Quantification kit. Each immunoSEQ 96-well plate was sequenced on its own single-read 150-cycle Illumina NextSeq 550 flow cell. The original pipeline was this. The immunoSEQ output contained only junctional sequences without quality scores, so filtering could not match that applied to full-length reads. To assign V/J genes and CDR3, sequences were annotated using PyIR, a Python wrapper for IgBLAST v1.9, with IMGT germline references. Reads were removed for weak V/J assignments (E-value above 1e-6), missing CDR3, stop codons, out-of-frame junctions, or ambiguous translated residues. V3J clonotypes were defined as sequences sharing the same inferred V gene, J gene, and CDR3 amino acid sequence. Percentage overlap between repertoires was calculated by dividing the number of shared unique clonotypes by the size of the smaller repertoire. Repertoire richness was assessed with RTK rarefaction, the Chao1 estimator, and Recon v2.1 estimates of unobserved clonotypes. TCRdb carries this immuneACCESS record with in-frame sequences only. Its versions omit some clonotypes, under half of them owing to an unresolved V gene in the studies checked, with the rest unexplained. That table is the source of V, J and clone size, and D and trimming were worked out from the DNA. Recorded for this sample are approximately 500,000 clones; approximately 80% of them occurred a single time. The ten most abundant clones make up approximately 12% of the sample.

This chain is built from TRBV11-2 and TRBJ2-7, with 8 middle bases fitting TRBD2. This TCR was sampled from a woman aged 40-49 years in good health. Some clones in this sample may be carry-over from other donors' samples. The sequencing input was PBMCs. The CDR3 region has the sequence CASSFQTGTRNEQYF. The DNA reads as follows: TGCGCCAGCAGCTTTCAGACCGGGACTAGGAACGAGCAGTACTTC. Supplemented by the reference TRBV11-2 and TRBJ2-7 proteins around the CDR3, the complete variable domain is EAGVAQSPRYKIIEKRQSVAFWCNPISGHATLYWYQQILGQGPKLLIQFQNNGVVDDSQLPKDRFSAERLKGVDSTLKIQPAKLEDSAVYLCASSFQTGTRNEQYFGPGTRLTVT.